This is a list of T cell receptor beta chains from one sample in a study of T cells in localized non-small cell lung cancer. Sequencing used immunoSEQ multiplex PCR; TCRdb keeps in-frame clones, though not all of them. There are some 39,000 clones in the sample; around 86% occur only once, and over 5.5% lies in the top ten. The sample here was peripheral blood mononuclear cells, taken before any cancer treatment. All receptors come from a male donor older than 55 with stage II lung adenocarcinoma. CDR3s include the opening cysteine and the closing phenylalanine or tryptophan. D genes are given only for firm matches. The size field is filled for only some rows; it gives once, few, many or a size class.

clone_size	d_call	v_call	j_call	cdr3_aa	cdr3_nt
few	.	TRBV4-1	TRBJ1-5	CASSQEWESPQHF	TGCGCCAGCAGCCAAGAGTGGGAATCGCCCCAGCATTTT
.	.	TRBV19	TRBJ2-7	CASSISGGLGTYEQYF	TGTGCCAGTAGTATATCCGGGGGGCTGGGTACCTACGAGCAGTACTTC
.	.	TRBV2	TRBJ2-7	CASRGDVYEQYF	TGTGCCAGCAGGGGGGATGTCTACGAGCAGTACTTC
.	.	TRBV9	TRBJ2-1	CASSPRTYADNEQFF	TGTGCCAGCAGCCCGAGGACCTACGCGGACAATGAGCAGTTCTTC
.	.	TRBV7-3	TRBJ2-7	CASSLARDGEQYF	TGTGCCAGCAGCTTAGCCAGGGACGGTGAGCAGTACTTC
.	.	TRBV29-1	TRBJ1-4	CSVVTGALGEKLFF	TGCAGCGTTGTTACGGGGGCGCTTGGGGAAAAACTGTTTTTT
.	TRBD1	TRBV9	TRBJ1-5	CASSVGQGAGQPQHF	TGTGCCAGCAGCGTAGGACAGGGGGCCGGGCAGCCCCAGCATTTT
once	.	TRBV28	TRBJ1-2	CASSLGQGSYGYTF	TGTGCCAGCAGTTTAGGTCAGGGATCCTATGGCTACACCTTC
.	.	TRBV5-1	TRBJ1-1	CASSLAGRGNTEAFF	TGCGCCAGCAGCTTGGCGGGGAGGGGGAACACTGAAGCTTTCTTT
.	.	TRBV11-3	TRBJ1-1	CASSLDRDPGGQVGYTEAFF	TGTGCCAGCAGCTTAGACCGCGACCCCGGGGGCCAAGTCGGCTACACTGAAGCTTTCTTT
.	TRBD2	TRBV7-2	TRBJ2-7	CASSLKTSGSGYEQYF	TGTGCCAGCAGCTTAAAGACTAGCGGTAGTGGGTACGAGCAGTACTTC
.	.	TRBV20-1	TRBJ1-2	CSASVGSYTF	TGCAGTGCTAGTGTTGGTAGCTACACCTTC
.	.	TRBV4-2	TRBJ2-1	CASSQVQGGIHEQFF	TGTGCCAGCAGCCAAGTCCAGGGGGGTATCCATGAGCAGTTCTTC
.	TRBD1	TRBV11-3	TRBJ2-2	CASSLGQGTGELFF	TGTGCCAGCAGCTTAGGACAGGGGACCGGGGAGCTGTTTTTT
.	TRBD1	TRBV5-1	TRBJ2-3	CASSTRGTGGSDTQYF	TGCGCCAGCAGCACCCGGGGGACAGGGGGGTCAGATACGCAGTATTTT
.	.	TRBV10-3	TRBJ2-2	CAIRESGSGELFF	TGTGCCATCAGGGAGAGTGGTTCCGGGGAGCTGTTTTTT
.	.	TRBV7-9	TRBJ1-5	CASTWEGGGREPQHF	TGTGCCAGCACCTGGGAAGGAGGGGGACGAGAGCCCCAGCATTTT
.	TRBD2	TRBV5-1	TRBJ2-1	CASTTGLAAGTNEQFF	TGCGCCAGCACTACGGGACTAGCGGCGGGCACGAATGAGCAGTTCTTC
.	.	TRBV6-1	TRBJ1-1	CASSGFGGAFF	TGTGCCAGCAGTGGATTTGGGGGCGCTTTCTTT
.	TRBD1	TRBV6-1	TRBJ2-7	CASSESGGQGPSYEQYF	TGTGCCAGCAGTGAAAGCGGGGGACAGGGGCCCTCCTACGAGCAGTACTTC
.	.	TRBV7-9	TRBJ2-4	CASSLVGGAKNIQYF	TGTGCCAGCAGCTTAGTAGGGGGAGCCAAAAACATTCAGTACTTC
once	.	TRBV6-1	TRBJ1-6	CASSERTVSSPLHF	TGTGCCAGCAGTGAGAGGACAGTTTCATCACCCCTCCACTTT
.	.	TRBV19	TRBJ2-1	CASGLEGYMINEQFF	TGTGCCAGTGGACTCGAGGGGTATATGATTAATGAGCAGTTCTTC
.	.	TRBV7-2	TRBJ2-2	CASSPRDGELFF	TGTGCCAGCAGCCCCAGGGACGGGGAGCTGTTTTTT
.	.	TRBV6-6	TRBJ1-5	CASSYEGQTQHF	TGTGCCAGCAGTTACGAGGGGCAGACCCAGCATTTT
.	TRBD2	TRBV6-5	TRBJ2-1	CASSPQRGGYNEQFF	TGTGCCAGCAGTCCCCAGCGGGGTGGCTACAATGAGCAGTTCTTC
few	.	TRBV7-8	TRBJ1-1	CASRLSMNTEAFF	TGTGCCAGCAGGCTATCAATGAACACTGAAGCTTTCTTT
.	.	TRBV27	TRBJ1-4	CASSTNGARGGEKLFF	TGTGCCAGCAGTACCAACGGGGCCAGGGGTGGGGAAAAACTGTTTTTT
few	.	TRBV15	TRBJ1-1	CATSRDLDRHTEAFF	TGTGCCACCAGCAGAGATCTAGACAGGCACACTGAAGCTTTCTTT
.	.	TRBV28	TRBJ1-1	CASSSPGEKGTEAFF	TGTGCCAGCAGTTCACCGGGGGAAAAGGGGACTGAAGCTTTCTTT
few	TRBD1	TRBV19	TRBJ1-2	CASSMERTGIGYTF	TGTGCCAGTAGTATGGAGAGGACAGGGATTGGCTACACCTTC
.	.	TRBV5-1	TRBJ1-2	CASSSLGIRYGYTF	TGCGCCAGCAGCTCCCTGGGCATCCGCTATGGCTACACCTTC
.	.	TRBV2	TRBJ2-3	CASNLGATDTQYF	TGTGCCAGCAACCTGGGGGCCACAGATACGCAGTATTTT
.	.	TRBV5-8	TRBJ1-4	CASSSQIGRGEEKLFF	TGTGCCAGCAGCTCCCAAATTGGCAGGGGCGAGGAAAAACTGTTTTTT
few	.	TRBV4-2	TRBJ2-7	CASSQDWLAREQYF	TGTGCCAGCAGCCAAGATTGGCTAGCGAGGGAGCAGTACTTC
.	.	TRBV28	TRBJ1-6	CASSPVQGAFNSPLHF	TGTGCCAGCAGCCCCGTCCAGGGTGCCTTTAATTCACCCCTCCACTTT
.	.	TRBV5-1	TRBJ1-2	CASSPGGYGYTF	TGCGCCAGCAGCCCTGGAGGGTATGGCTACACCTTC
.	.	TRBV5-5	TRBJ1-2	CASSLGPAEISYGYTF	TGTGCCAGCAGCTTGGGGCCTGCGGAAATTTCCTATGGCTACACCTTC
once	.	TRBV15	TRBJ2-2	CATYDQPTNTGELFF	TGTGCCACATATGACCAACCTACGAACACCGGGGAGCTGTTTTTT
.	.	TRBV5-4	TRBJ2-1	CASSFPQGREQFF	TGTGCCAGCAGCTTCCCTCAAGGTAGGGAGCAGTTCTTC
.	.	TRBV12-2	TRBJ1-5	CASRLRPPPSNQPQHF	TGTGCAAGTCGCTTACGGCCCCCGCCTAGCAATCAGCCCCAGCATTTT
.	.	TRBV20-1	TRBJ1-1	CSARVRTEAFF	TGCAGTGCTAGAGTAAGGACTGAAGCTTTCTTT
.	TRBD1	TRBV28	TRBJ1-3	CASRRTGPSGHSGNTIYF	TGTGCCAGCAGACGGACAGGGCCTAGCGGTCACTCTGGAAACACCATATATTTT
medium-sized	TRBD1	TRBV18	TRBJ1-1	CASSEQGAQTEAFF	TGTGCCAGCTCAGAACAGGGGGCCCAGACTGAAGCTTTCTTT
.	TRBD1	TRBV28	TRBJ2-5	CASSTGTGGSETQYF	TGTGCCAGCAGTACCGGGACAGGAGGCTCAGAGACCCAGTACTTC
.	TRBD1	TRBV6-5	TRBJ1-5	CASRPTRDSYQPQHF	TGTGCCAGCCGCCCAACCCGGGACAGCTATCAGCCCCAGCATTTT
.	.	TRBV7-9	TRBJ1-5	CASSLNGQPQHF	TGTGCCAGCAGCTTAAACGGTCAGCCCCAGCATTTT
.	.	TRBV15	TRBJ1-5	CATSRDWTFENQPQHF	TGTGCCACCAGCAGAGATTGGACATTCGAGAATCAGCCCCAGCATTTT
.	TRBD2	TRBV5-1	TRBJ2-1	CASSSLRLAEGTEQFF	TGCGCCAGCAGCTCGTTAAGACTAGCGGAGGGGACTGAGCAGTTCTTC